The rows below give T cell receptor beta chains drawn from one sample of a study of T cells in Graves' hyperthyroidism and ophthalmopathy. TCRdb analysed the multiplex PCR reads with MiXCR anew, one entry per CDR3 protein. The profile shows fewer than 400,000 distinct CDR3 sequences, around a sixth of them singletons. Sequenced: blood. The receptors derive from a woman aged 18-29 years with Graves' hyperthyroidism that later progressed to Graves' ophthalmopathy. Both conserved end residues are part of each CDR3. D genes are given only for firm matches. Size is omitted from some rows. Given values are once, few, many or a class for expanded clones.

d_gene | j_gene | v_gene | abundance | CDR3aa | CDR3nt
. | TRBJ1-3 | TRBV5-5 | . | CASSLSDGRGNTIYF | TGTGCCAGCAGCTTGAGTGACGGAAGGGGAAACACCATATATTTT
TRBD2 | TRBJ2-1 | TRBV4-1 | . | CASAGLAERGEQFF | TGCGCCAGCGCGGGACTAGCGGAACGGGGTGAGCAGTTCTTC
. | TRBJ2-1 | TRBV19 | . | CASMIGGPTYNEQFF | TGTGCCAGTATGATAGGCGGGCCAACCTACAATGAGCAGTTCTTC
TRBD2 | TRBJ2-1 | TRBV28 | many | CASSGSPHPRTSATYNEQFF | TGTGCCAGCAGTGGGTCCCCCCACCCCCGGACTAGCGCTACCTACAATGAGCAGTTCTTC
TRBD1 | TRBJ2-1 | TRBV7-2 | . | CASSAFGTGDNKQFF | TGTGCCAGCAGCGCCTTCGGGACAGGGGACAATAAGCAGTTCTTC
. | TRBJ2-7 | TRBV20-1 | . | CSAFLPLANEQYF | TGCAGTGCCTTCCTACCCCTAGCGAACGAGCAGTACTTC
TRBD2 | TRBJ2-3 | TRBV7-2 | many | CASSQSGRIPDTQYF | TGTGCCAGCAGCCAGAGCGGGAGGATCCCAGATACGCAGTATTTT
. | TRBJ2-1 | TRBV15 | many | CATSSLGYNEQFF | TGTGCCACCAGCAGCCTCGGCTACAATGAGCAGTTCTTC
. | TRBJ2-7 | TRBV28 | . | CASSPHPPYEQYF | TGTGCCAGCAGCCCTCACCCACCCTACGAGCAGTACTTC
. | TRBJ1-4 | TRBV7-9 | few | CASSLSMGLTNEKLFF | TGTGCCAGCAGCTTATCGATGGGACTTACTAATGAAAAACTGTTTTTT
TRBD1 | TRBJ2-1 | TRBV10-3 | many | CAISADREYNEQFF | TGTGCCATCAGTGCGGACAGGGAATACAATGAGCAGTTCTTC
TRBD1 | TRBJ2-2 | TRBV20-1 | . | CSARKLGGGANTGELFF | TGCAGTGCTAGAAAACTAGGGGGCGGAGCGAACACCGGGGAGCTGTTTTTT
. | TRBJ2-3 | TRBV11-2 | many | CASSLGVSGTDTQYF | TGTGCCAGCAGCTTAGGGGTCAGTGGCACAGATACGCAGTATTTT
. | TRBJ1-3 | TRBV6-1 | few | CASSGGTIYF | TGTGCCAGCAGTGGAGGCACCATATATTTT
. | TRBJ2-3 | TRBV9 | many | CASSVRSGTSTDTQYF | TGTGCCAGCAGCGTAAGGAGCGGTACTAGCACAGATACGCAGTATTTT
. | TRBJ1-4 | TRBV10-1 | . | CASSESPKGEKLFF | TGCGCCAGCAGTGAGTCCCCGAAGGGTGAAAAACTGTTTTTT
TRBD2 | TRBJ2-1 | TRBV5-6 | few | CASSTRTSPKFF | TGTGCCAGCAGCACCCGGACTAGCCCTAAGTTCTTC
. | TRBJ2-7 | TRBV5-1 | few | CASSFSREPYYEQYF | TGCGCCAGCAGCTTTAGTAGAGAACCATACTACGAGCAGTACTTC
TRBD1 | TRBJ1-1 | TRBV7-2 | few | CASSLTGGFEAFF | TGTGCCAGCAGCTTAACAGGGGGCTTTGAAGCTTTCTTT
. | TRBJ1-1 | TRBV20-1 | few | CSALTGTMETEAFF | TGCAGTGCATTAACCGGGACTATGGAGACTGAAGCTTTCTTT
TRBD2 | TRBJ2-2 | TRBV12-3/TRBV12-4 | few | CASSLMLAGGGGELFF | TGTGCCAGCAGTTTAATGCTAGCGGGAGGGGGCGGGGAGCTGTTTTTT
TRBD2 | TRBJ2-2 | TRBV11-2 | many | CASSPQTPGLALNTGELFF | TGTGCCAGCAGCCCCCAAACCCCGGGACTAGCGCTGAACACCGGGGAGCTGTTTTTT
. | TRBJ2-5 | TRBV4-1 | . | CASSQGAGRAQYF | TGCGCCAGCAGCCAAGGTGCCGGCCGGGCCCAGTACTTC
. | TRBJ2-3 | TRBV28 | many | CASSWPLGTSQADTQYF | TGTGCCAGCAGTTGGCCTCTTGGGACATCCCAGGCAGATACGCAGTATTTT
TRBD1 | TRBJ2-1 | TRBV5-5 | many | CASSRTGGESSYNEQFF | TGTGCCAGCAGCCGGACAGGGGGCGAATCTTCCTACAATGAGCAGTTCTTC
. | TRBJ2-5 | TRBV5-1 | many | CASSRDRPFEETQYF | TGCGCCAGCAGCCGGGACCGCCCTTTCGAGGAGACCCAGTACTTC
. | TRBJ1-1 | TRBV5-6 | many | CASSGHTTEAFF | TGTGCCAGCAGCGGACACACCACTGAAGCTTTCTTT
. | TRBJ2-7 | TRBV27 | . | CASSLVGSGYEQYF | TGTGCCAGCAGTTTGGTAGGGTCTGGGTACGAGCAGTACTTC
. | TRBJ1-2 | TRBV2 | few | CASSGGGTLLNYGYTF | TGTGCCAGCAGTGGGGGAGGGACTCTACTTAACTATGGCTACACCTTC
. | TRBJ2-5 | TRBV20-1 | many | CSAREAGRETQYF | TGCAGTGCTCGAGAAGCAGGGCGGGAGACCCAGTACTTC
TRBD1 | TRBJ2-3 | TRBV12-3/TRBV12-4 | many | CASSGTGPTDTQYF | TGTGCCAGCAGTGGGACAGGCCCCACAGATACGCAGTATTTT